Detailed here is one TCR beta chain. What it recognizes is unknown. These data originate in a study of beta chain features in type 1 diabetes. Overall study context: Healthy donors, compared against patients, showed similar age, gender and cell yields. The study's findings and limits: Researchers report that Type 1 diabetes patients had moderately but significantly shorter TCRB CDR3s across all four CD4+ subsets.

The CDR3 is 14 amino acids. With V trimmed by 4 bases and J by 1 base, 2 bases remained unmatched. Germline values: CDR1 SGHRS, CDR2 YFSETQ. Expressed TCRB transcripts got sequenced, as all isolated RNA was reverse transcribed. Using immunoSEQ multiplex PCR, the repertoire was profiled, and TCRdb retains in-frame clones only, with some absent. The sample holds 250,000 to 300,000 clones; roughly an eighth are singletons and the top ten take 0.017%. The specimen was naive CD4+ T cells from blood. The receptor was isolated from a young man with type 1 diabetes. V and J are TRBV5-1 and TRBJ1-5, with TRBD1 matching over 7 bases. CDR3 nucleotides: TGCGCCAGCAGCCCAGGGGGAAGCAATCAGCCCCAGCATTTT. This encodes CASSPGGSNQPQHF.